This T cell receptor beta chain was identified during a study of blood T cells in healthy people across ages. On this clonotype itself: Its target is unknown.

Findings and limits, study-wide: Naive T cell percentage and TCR beta diversity correlated strongly.

Combining a sample-barcoded 5' primer with a J-beta primer mix, a second PCR ran for roughly 7 to 11 cycles. TCRdb re-derived calls from the 5' RACE reads in MiXCR, one entry per CDR3 protein. The sample shows approximately 600,000 distinct CDR3 sequences, under 65% of them seen only once. Healthy Russian Caucasian donors spanned ages 6 to 90 years. The clonotype was recovered from a man in his fifties or sixties in good health. Sequenced: blood.

CDR3 sequence reads: CASTRGSINYGYTF. CDR3 DNA sequence: TGTGCCAGCACCCGGGGGTCGATAAACTATGGCTACACCTTC. The chain has TRBV6-1 and TRBJ1-2, with D tentatively TRBD1 (5 bases). Trimming left V 7 bases short and J 2 bases short, with 14 bases between. The CDR3 covers 14 residues. Per the germline V gene, CDR1 is MNHNS and CDR2 is SASEGT.